Listed below are T cell receptor beta chains from one sample, sequenced in a study of T cell responses to AZD1222 COVID-19 vaccine. The method was immunoSEQ multiplex PCR; TCRdb's version includes in-frame clones alone and lacks a portion of them. This table holds fewer than 90,000 clones, approximately 90% found once. The input for sequencing was peripheral blood, taken on day 0 of AZD1222 vaccination. The receptors derive from an adult in good health. CDR3s include the opening cysteine and the closing phenylalanine or tryptophan. The D gene is left open where the match is weak. Not every row has a clone size; where given, it reads once, few, many or a size class.

v_gene,abundance,d_gene,j_gene,CDR3aa,CDR3nt
TRBV7-2,.,TRBD1,TRBJ1-2,CASSLVQGETYGYTF,TGTGCCAGCAGCTTAGTCCAGGGGGAGACCTATGGCTACACCTTC
TRBV9,.,.,TRBJ1-3,CASSGFTGDTGNTIYF,TGTGCCAGCAGCGGATTTACGGGGGACACCGGAAACACCATATATTTT
TRBV21-1,few,.,TRBJ1-6,CASSRVKFTLHF,TGTGCCAGCAGCCGAGTGAAATTTACCCTCCACTTT
TRBV5-1,.,.,TRBJ1-1,CASSRSGNTEAFF,TGCGCCAGCAGCCGTTCGGGGAACACTGAAGCTTTCTTT
TRBV12-3/TRBV12-4,.,.,TRBJ2-5,CASSRQETQYF,TGTGCCAGCAGTCGACAAGAGACCCAGTACTTC
TRBV19,few,.,TRBJ1-5,CASSTRGDPGQPQHF,TGTGCCAGTAGTACCCGTGGGGATCCAGGTCAGCCCCAGCATTTT
TRBV18,once,.,TRBJ2-2,CASSPLRGPNTGELFF,TGTGCCAGCTCACCCCTCCGGGGGCCTAACACCGGGGAGCTGTTTTTT
TRBV10-3,.,.,TRBJ2-2,CAIRDGGNTGELFF,TGTGCCATTCGCGACGGGGGTAACACCGGGGAGCTGTTTTTT
TRBV6-5,.,TRBD1,TRBJ1-1,CASSSRTGANTEAFF,TGTGCCAGCAGTTCCCGGACAGGGGCTAACACTGAAGCTTTCTTT
TRBV11-2,.,TRBD2,TRBJ2-1,CASSFGGSSYNEQFF,TGTGCCAGCAGCTTCGGCGGGAGTTCCTACAATGAGCAGTTCTTC
TRBV5-1,.,.,TRBJ1-3,CASSRGVSGNTIYF,TGCGCCAGCAGCCGTGGGGTCTCTGGAAACACCATATATTTT
TRBV7-7,.,TRBD1,TRBJ2-2,CASSLVSTGVVGELFF,TGTGCCAGCAGCTTAGTGTCGACAGGGGTTGTCGGGGAGCTGTTTTTT
TRBV5-1,.,.,TRBJ2-5,CASSLGDRETQYF,TGCGCCAGCAGCTTGGGGGATAGAGAGACCCAGTACTTC